Listed below are T cell receptor beta chains from one sample, sequenced in a study of blood T cell repertoires in COVID-19. Produced via immunoSEQ multiplex PCR; TCRdb's table is partial and in-frame only. The sample consists of fewer than 400,000 clones, around 85% of them appearing once. What was sequenced was PBMCs or T cells enriched from blood (not recorded which). The receptors originated from a man aged 30-40 years who had recovered from COVID-19. Each CDR3 is given with its conserved first and last residue. Each record gives: V gene, clone size, J gene, D gene, CDR3 DNA, CDR3 protein. D genes are given only for firm matches. Only some rows state a clone size, as once, few, many or a class for expanded clones.

>TRBV19|NA|TRBJ2-1|NA
TGTGCCAGTAGTATAAGCGGCTCCTACAATGAGCAGTTCTTC
CASSISGSYNEQFF
>TRBV19|few|TRBJ1-6|TRBD1
TGTGCCAGTAGTATGTCCGGGACAGAATCACCCCTCCACTTT
CASSMSGTESPLHF
>TRBV19|NA|TRBJ2-7|TRBD2
TGTGCCAGTAGAACTAGCGGGGGCAGCTCCTACGAGCAGTACTTC
CASRTSGGSSYEQYF
>TRBV18|NA|TRBJ2-7|TRBD1
TGTGCCAGCTCACCAGATGGACAGGCTTGGGTTGACGAGCAGTACTTC
CASSPDGQAWVDEQYF
>TRBV4-3|NA|TRBJ1-2|NA
TGCGCCAGCAGCCATTCAACAGCTGCTAACTATGGCTACACCTTC
CASSHSTAANYGYTF
>TRBV3-1/TRBV3-2|NA|TRBJ2-5|TRBD1
TGTGCCAGCAGCCATAGCAGGGACAGGCCTGAGCTGACCCAGTACTTC
CASSHSRDRPELTQYF
>TRBV30|NA|TRBJ2-1|TRBD2
TGTGCCTGGAGTTGGTCTAGCGGGGGGGCAGGCAATGAGCAGTTCTTC
CAWSWSSGGAGNEQFF
>TRBV6-5|few|TRBJ1-1|NA
TGTGCCAGCAGTTACGGATTATGGGGCGACACTGAAGCTTTCTTT
CASSYGLWGDTEAFF
>TRBV19|NA|TRBJ2-6|NA
TGTGCCAGTAGACTAGCCCTCCTGACTGGGGCCAACGTCCTGACTTTC
CASRLALLTGANVLTF
>TRBV5-1|once|TRBJ1-1|TRBD1
TGCGCCAGCAGCTTGACCAGCAGATTGACAGGGTCTAACGGTGAAGCTTTCTTT
CASSLTSRLTGSNGEAFF
>TRBV10-3|NA|TRBJ1-1|TRBD1
TGTGCCATCAGTTCAGGGGGCGCGGGCACTGAAGCTTTCTTT
CAISSGGAGTEAFF
>TRBV5-4|NA|TRBJ2-4|TRBD1
TGTGCCAGCAGCAGCGATACAGGGGAAGGGAAAAACATTCAGTACTTC
CASSSDTGEGKNIQYF
>TRBV11-3|once|TRBJ2-3|NA
TGTGCCAGCAGCCGTTTTAGGACCGGGGGCACAGATACGCAGTATTTT
CASSRFRTGGTDTQYF
>TRBV25-1|NA|TRBJ2-3|NA
TGTGCCAGCAGTGATCCGGAGACAGAATTCACAGATACGCAGTATTTT
CASSDPETEFTDTQYF